The following is a T cell receptor beta chain sequence with its context. Its antigen remains unknown. The data were taken from a study of cytomegalovirus exposure and HLA in healthy donors. Findings and limits, study-wide: For most TCR beta V segments, an earlier analysis put the productive rate at about 87% or about 30% of the time. 150 to 200 TCR beta chains were listed as cytomegalovirus-associated. The Asian-associated ancestry cluster reportedly had fewer N-insertions than the approximately 630-donor mean in a later analysis.

CDR1 and CDR2 from the germline V gene are SGHVS and FNYEAQ. V lost 5 bases and J 15 bases, leaving 14 bases between the germline ends. The CDR3 spans 12 residues. PCR employed 60 Vbeta and 13 Jbeta primers. Clones were sequenced by immunoSEQ multiplex PCR, and TCRdb holds only the in-frame ones, with some missing. The repertoire has 95,000 to 150,000 clones, roughly four fifths of them found once; the top ten carry around 2%. V is TRBV7-6 and J is TRBJ2-6, with D possibly TRBD1 on 6 matching bases. This receptor was identified in a middle-aged man in good health and CMV-seronegative. Specimen: PBMCs. CDR3 bases: TGTGCCAGCAGCGGGGGCGGTTACGGCCTGACTTTC. Translating gives CASSGGGYGLTF.